The present T cell receptor (beta chain) was sequenced within a study of cytomegalovirus exposure and HLA in healthy donors. Points on this clone: Its antigen is not identified.

Vbeta (60) and Jbeta (13) primers were used in the PCR. Using immunoSEQ multiplex PCR, the repertoire was profiled, and TCRdb retains in-frame clones only, with some absent. The sample includes about 59,000 clones. Broader study findings: Being productive about 90% or about 30% of the time was typical of most TCR beta V segments in an earlier analysis. In a later analysis, a genetic analysis reported fewer productive-TCR N-insertions in an Asian-associated ancestry cluster than the cohort average. According to reports, the classifier identified cytomegalovirus status with high specificity and sensitivity. Most subjects had HLA-A and HLA-B alleles reportedly predicted accurately by TCR beta sequences.

The CDR3 is made up of 16 amino acids. Trimming took 0 bases from V and 5 from J; bases not matched to a gene: 8. CDR1 and CDR2 (germline): SGDLS, YYNGEE. Sequencing was carried out using PBMCs. V is TRBV9 and J is TRBJ2-5, with 9 bases fitting TRBD2. This receptor was taken from a man in his thirties or forties in good health and CMV-seropositive. CDR3 amino acids: CASSVEGGGAGETQYF. CDR3 bases: TGTGCCAGCAGCGTAGAAGGCGGGGGGGCCGGGGAGACCCAGTACTTC.